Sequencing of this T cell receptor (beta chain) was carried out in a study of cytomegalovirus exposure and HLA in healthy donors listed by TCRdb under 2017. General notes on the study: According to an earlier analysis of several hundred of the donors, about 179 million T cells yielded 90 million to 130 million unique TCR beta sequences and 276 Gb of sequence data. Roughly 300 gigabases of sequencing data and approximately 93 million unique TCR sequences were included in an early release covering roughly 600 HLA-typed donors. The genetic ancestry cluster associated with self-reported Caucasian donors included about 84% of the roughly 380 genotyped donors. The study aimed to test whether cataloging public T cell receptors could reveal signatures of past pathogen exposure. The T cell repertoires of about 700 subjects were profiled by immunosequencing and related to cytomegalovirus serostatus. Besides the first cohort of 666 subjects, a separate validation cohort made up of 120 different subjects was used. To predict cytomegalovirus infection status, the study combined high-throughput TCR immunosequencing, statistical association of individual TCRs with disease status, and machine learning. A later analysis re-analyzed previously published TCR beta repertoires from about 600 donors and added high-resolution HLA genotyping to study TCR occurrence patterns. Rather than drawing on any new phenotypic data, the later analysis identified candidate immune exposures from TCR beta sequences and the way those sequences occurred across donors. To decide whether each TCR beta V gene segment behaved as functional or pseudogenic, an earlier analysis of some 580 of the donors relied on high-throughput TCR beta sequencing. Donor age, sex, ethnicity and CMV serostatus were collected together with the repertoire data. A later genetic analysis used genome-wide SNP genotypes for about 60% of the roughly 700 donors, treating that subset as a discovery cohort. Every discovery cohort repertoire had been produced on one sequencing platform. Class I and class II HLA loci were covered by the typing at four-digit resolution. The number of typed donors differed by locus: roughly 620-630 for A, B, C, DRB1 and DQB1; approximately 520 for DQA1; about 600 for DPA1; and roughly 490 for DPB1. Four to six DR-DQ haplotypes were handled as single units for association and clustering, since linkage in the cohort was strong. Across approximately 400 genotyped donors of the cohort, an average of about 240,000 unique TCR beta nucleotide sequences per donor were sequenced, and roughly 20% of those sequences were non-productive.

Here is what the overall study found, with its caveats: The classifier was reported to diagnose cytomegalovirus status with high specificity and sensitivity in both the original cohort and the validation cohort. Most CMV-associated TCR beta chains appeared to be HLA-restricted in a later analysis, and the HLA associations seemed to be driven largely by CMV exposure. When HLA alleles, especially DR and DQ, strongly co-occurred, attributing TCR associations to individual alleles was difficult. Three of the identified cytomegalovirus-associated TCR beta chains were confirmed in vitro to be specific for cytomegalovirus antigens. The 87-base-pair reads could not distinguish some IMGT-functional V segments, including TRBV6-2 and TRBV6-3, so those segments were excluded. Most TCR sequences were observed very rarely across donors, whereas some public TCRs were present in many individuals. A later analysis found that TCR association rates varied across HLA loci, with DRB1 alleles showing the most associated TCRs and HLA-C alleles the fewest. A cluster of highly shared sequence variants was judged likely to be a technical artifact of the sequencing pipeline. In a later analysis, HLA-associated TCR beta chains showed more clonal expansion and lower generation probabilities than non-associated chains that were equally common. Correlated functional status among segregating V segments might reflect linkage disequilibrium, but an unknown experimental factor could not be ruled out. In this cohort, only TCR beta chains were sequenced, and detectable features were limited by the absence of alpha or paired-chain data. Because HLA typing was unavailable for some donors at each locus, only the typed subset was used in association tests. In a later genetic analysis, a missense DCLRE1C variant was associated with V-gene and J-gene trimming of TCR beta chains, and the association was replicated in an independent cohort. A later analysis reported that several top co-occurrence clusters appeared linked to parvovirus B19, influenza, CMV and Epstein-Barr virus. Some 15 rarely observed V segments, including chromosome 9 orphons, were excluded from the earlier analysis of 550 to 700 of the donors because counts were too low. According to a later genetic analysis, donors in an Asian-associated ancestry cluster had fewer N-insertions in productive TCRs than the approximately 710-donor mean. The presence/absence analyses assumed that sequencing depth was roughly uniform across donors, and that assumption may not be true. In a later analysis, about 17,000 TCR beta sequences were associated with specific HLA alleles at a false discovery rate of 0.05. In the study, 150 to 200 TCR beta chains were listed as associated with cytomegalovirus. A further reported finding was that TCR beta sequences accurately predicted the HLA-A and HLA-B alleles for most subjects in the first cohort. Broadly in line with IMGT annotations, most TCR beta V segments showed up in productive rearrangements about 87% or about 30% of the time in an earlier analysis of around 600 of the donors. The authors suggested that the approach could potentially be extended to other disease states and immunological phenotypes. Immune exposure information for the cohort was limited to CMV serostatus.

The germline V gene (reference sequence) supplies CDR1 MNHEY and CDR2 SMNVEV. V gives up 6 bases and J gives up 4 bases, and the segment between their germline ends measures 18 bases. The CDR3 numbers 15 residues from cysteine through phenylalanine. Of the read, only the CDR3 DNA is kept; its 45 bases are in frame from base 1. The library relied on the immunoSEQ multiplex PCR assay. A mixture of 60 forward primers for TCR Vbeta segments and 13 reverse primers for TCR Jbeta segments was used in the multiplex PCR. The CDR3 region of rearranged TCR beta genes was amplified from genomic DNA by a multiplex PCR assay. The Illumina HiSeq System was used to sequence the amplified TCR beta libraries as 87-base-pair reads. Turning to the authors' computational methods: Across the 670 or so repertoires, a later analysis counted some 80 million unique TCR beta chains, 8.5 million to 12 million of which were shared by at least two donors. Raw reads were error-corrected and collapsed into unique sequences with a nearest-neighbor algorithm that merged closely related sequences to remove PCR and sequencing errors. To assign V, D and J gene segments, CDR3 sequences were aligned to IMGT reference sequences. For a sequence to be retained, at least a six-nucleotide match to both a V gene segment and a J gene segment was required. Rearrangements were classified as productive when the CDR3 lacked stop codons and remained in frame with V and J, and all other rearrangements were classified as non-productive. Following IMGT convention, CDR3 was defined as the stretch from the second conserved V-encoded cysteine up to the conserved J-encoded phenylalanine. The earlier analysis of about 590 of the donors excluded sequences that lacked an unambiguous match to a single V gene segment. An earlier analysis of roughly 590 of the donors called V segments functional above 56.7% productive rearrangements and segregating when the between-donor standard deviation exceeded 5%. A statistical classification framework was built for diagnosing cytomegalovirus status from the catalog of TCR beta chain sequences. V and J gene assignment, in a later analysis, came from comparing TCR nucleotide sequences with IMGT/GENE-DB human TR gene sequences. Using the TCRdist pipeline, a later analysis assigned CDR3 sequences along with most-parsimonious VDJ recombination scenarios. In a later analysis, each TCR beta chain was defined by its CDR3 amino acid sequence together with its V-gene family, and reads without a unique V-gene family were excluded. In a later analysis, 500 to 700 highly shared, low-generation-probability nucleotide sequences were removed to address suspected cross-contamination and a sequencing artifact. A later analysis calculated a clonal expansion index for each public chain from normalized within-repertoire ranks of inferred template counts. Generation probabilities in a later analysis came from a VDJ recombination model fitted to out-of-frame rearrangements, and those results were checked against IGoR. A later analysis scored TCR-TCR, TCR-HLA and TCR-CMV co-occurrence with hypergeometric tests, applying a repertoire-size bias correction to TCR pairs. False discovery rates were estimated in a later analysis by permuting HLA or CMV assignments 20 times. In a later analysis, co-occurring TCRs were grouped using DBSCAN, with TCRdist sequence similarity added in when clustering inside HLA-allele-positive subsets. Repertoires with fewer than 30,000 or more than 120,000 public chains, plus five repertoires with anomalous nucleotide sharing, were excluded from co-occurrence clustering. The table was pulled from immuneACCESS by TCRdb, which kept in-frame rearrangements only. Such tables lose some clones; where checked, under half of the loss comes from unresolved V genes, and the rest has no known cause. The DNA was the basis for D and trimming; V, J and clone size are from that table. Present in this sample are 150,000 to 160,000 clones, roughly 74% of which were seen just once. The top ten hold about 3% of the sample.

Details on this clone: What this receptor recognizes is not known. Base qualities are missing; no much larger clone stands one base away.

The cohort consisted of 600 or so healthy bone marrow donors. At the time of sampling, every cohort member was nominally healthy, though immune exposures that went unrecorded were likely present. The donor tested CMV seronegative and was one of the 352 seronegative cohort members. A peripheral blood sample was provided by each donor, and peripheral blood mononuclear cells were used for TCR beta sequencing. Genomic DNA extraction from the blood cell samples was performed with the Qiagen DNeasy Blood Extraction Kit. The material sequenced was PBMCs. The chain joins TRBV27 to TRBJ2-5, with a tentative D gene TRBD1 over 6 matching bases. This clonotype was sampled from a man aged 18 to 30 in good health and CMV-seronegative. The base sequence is TGTGCCAGCAGCTTCCACAGGGTTTCTCTAGAGACCCAGTACTTC. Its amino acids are CASSFHRVSLETQYF.